These 25 T cell receptor beta chains were sequenced from one sample in a study of blood T cells in healthy people across ages. The authors ran a second PCR of about 6 to 12 cycles using a sample-barcoded 5' primer and a J-beta primer mix. TCRdb redid the calling of the 5' RACE reads with MiXCR, one entry per CDR3 protein. The sample holds approximately 850,000 distinct CDR3 sequences, 55% to 70% seen once. Sequenced input: blood. The receptors stem from a man aged 25 to 45 in good health.

This clonotype was seen only once. The CDR3 is CASSQDYASDTQYF. As DNA, the CDR3 is TGTGCCAGCAGCCAAGACTACGCTTCAGATACGCAGTATTTT. The V call is TRBV3-1, the J call TRBJ2-3; no reliable D call. The V gene lost 0 bases and the J gene lost 4 bases, with 8 bases spanning the gap. Germline V gives CDR1 LGHDT, CDR2 YNNKEL (reference sequence). This CDR3 spans 14 amino acids.

In this sample, this clonotype turned up many times. The J gene is TRBJ2-7, the V gene TRBV7-2; the match to TRBD2 covers 9 bases. Per the germline V gene, CDR1 is SGHTA and CDR2 is FQGNSA. The CDR3 runs to 14 residues. Trimming took 4 bases from V and 6 from J; bases not matched to a gene: 7. CDR3 amino acids: CASSSPGLASEQYF. For the CDR3, the DNA is TGTGCCAGCAGCTCCCCTGGACTAGCGAGCGAGCAGTACTTC.

This clonotype occurred once. The chain recombines TRBV4-1 with TRBJ2-3; TRBD2 aligns across 13 bases. J gave up 6 bases and V 5 bases, and 2 bases lay outside the gene matches. CDR1 and CDR2 (germline): MGHRA, YSYEKL. The CDR3 totals 14 residues. The CDR3 is CASSKLAGGDTQYF. In DNA, the CDR3 is TGCGCCAGCAGCAAACTAGCGGGAGGGGATACGCAGTATTTT.

The rearrangement links TRBV20-1 to TRBJ2-1, with 8 bases aligning to TRBD1. Germline CDR1 reads DFQATT; CDR2 reads SNEGSKA (reference sequence). The V and J ends lost 6 bases and 5 bases, in that order; junction bases with no gene match: 9. The CDR3 length is 14 residues. The CDR3 DNA reads as TGCAGTGCCCACAACGGACAGGGCGACAATGAGCAGTTCTTC. Translation: CSAHNGQGDNEQFF.

The chain employs TRBV5-4 and TRBJ1-2; weak D call: TRBD1 (5 bases). V lost 1 base, J lost 9 bases, and 19 bases lay in between. Germline loops: CDR1 SGHNT, CDR2 YYREEE (reference sequence). The CDR3 has 15 residues. CDR3 region: CASSLSPGRQYSYTF. DNA for the CDR3: TGTGCCAGCAGCTTGTCCCCCGGCCGACAGTATAGCTACACCTTC.

The chain carries TRBV5-1 and TRBJ2-6; a weak D match, TRBD2 (6 bases). This CDR3 region has 20 residues. The V gene's germline CDR1 is SGHRS and CDR2 YFSETQ. With 4 bases removed from V and 0 bases from J, the gap between germline ends came to 23 bases. Written as DNA, the CDR3 is TGCGCCAGCAGCCCGACGGAGGTGGGTAGCGGACTCTCTGGGGCCAACGTCCTGACTTTC. This gives the protein CASSPTEVGSGLSGANVLTF.

V gene TRBV29-1 combines with J gene TRBJ2-1; D unresolved. The ends were cut back, 4 bases at V and 8 bases at J, with 12 bases in the middle. The CDR3 consists of 12 residues. Germline CDR1 and CDR2: SQVTM and ANQGSEA. CDR3 region: CSVARTEDEQFF. CDR3 coding DNA: TGCAGCGTTGCCAGGACCGAGGATGAGCAGTTCTTC.

This clonotype was seen once. CDR3 coding DNA: TGCAGTGCCCTTGCGGGAGGGACCTACGTCTCTGAGCAGTACTTC. It encodes CSALAGGTYVSEQYF. The chain combines TRBV20-1 with TRBJ2-7; 9 nucleotides match TRBD2. The V gene's germline CDR1 is DFQATT and CDR2 SNEGSKA (reference sequence). The CDR3 runs 15 residues. V lost 6 bases and J lost 7; bases outside the gene matches: 16.

The chain is built from TRBV29-1 and TRBJ2-7; TRBD2 matches 11 bases. V trimming: 7 bases; J trimming: 2 bases; junction bases outside the gene matches: 4. Germline loops: CDR1 SQVTM, CDR2 ANQGSEA. The CDR3 runs to 13 residues. CDR3 nucleotide sequence: TGCAGCGCAACGACTAGCGGGACCTACGAGCAGTACTTC. Its protein product is CSATTSGTYEQYF.

The rearrangement uses TRBV25-1 and TRBJ2-7; D perhaps matches TRBD2 (6 bases). The CDR3 is made up of 14 amino acids. CDR1 is MGHDK, CDR2 SYGVNS, per germline. Trimming took 2 bases from V and 7 from J, leaving 15 bases between them. CDR3 sequence reads: CASSEAEGPGEQYF. The CDR3 coding sequence is TGTGCCAGCAGTGAAGCGGAGGGGCCCGGAGAGCAGTACTTC.

This chain connects TRBV20-1 to TRBJ1-6, with D perhaps matching TRBD1 (6 bases). Trimming pared 3 bases from V and 7 bases from J, leaving 19 bases between. Germline V gene sequence: CDR1 DFQATT, CDR2 SNEGSKA (reference sequence). This CDR3 is built from 16 residues. The DNA for the CDR3 is TGCAGTGCTAGCCCGGGACACTCCATCGAAAATTCACCCCTCCACTTT. Its translation: CSASPGHSIENSPLHF.

The chain has TRBV20-1 and TRBJ2-3, with 10 nucleotides matching TRBD2. The CDR3 has 13 amino acids. Trimming took 3 bases from V and 6 from J; bases not matched to a gene: 3. Germline values: CDR1 DFQATT, CDR2 SNEGSKA (reference sequence). The CDR3 is CSASRAGGDTQYF. The DNA of the CDR3 is TGCAGTGCTAGCCGAGCGGGGGGGGATACGCAGTATTTT.

This chain uses TRBV5-1 with TRBJ1-2; a possible D gene is TRBD1 (6 bases). Looked up from germline, CDR1 is SGHRS and CDR2 is YFSETQ. CDR3 length: 14 amino acids. The V gene lost 2 bases and the J gene lost 6 bases, with 14 bases spanning the gap. This CDR3 reads CASSFAGGGDGYTF. In DNA form, the CDR3 reads TGCGCCAGCAGCTTTGCAGGAGGGGGGGATGGCTACACCTTC.

The chain combines TRBV29-1 with TRBJ1-2; maybe TRBD1 (6 bases). The CDR3 is 11 amino acids. The V and J ends lost 7 bases and 10 bases respectively, with 16 bases between them. Germline values: CDR1 SQVTM, CDR2 ANQGSEA. The CDR3 is CSGVQGGVYTF. The CDR3 DNA sequence: TGCAGCGGCGTACAGGGCGGGGTCTACACCTTC.

This clonotype was detected only a few times. The CDR3 region is CASSYGQGHNEQFF. The CDR3 coding sequence is TGTGCCAGCAGTTACGGACAGGGGCACAATGAGCAGTTCTTC. The gene calls are TRBV2 and TRBJ2-1; 9 nucleotides match TRBD1. Unmatched junction bases numbered 4, after V lost 5 bases and J lost 5 bases. CDR3 length: 14 amino acids. The germline gives CDR1 SNHLY, CDR2 FYNNEI. Supplemented by reference TRBV2 and TRBJ2-1, the full variable domain reads EPEVTQTPSHQVTQMGQEVILRCVPISNHLYFYWYRQILGQKVEFLVSFYNNEISEKSEIFDDQFSVERPDGSNFTLKIRSTKLEDSAMYFCASSYGQGHNEQFFGPGTRLTVL.

The V and J genes are TRBV18 and TRBJ1-2; D might be TRBD1 (6 bases). Germline V CDR1 and CDR2: KGHSH, LQKENI. CDR3 length equals 13 residues. Trimming took off 5 bases at V and 6 bases at J, with 13 bases between the two ends. The CDR3 protein is CASSDQGPNGYTF. DNA of the CDR3: TGTGCCAGCTCAGATCAGGGGCCCAATGGCTACACCTTC.

This chain joins TRBV5-5 and TRBJ2-5; D tentatively reads TRBD1 or TRBD2 (5 bases each). The end of the DNA aligns better with TRBJ2-7, so the J call may be wrong. This CDR3 is built from 14 residues. Germline lookup yields CDR1 SGHKS and CDR2 YYEKEE (reference sequence). CDR3 protein: CASSSRGGQYEQYF. CDR3 sequence (DNA): TGTGCCAGCAGCTCTCGGGGCGGCCAGTACGAGCAGTACTTC.

The V gene is TRBV12-3 or TRBV12-4, the J gene TRBJ1-2; no firm D call. With 4 bases removed from V and 8 bases from J, the gap between germline ends came to 11 bases. The CDR3 is made up of 12 amino acids. DNA for the CDR3: TGTGCCAGCAGTTCACTGATTGGGGGCTACACCTTC. This translates into CASSSLIGGYTF.

The rearrangement joins TRBV27 to TRBJ1-3; D is unclear. Per the germline V gene, CDR1 is MNHEY and CDR2 is SMNVEV (reference sequence). The V end was cut by 7 bases, the J end by 1 base, with 8 bases between. CDR3 size: 13 residues. CDR3 coding DNA: TGTGCCAGCATGGACTTTTCTGGAAACACCATATATTTT. It translates to CASMDFSGNTIYF.

V is TRBV10-3 and J is TRBJ2-1; D unresolved. The J call may be mistaken, given a closer DNA end match to TRBJ2-7. CDR1 is ENHRY and CDR2 is SYGVKD in the germline V gene. The CDR3 sequence is 15 residues long. CDR3 residues: CAISDRQSSYNEQYF. CDR3 nucleotides: TGTGCCATCAGTGACCGGCAAAGCTCCTACAATGAGCAGTACTTC.

V and J are TRBV25-1 and TRBJ2-1, with D unclear. With 0 bases removed from V and 11 bases from J, the gap between germline ends came to 5 bases. The CDR3 has 11 residues. Germline-derived CDR1 and CDR2 are MGHDK and SYGVNS. CDR3 amino acids: CASSEYGKQFF. CDR3 coding DNA: TGTGCCAGCAGTGAATACGGAAAGCAGTTCTTC. Full variable domain (rest looked up from reference TRBV25-1 and TRBJ2-1): EADIYQTPRYLVIGTGKKITLECSQTMGHDKMYWYQQDPGMELHLIHYSYGVNSTEKGDLSSESTVSRIRTEHFPLTLESARPSHTSQYLCASSEYGKQFFGPGTRLTVL.

On this clonotype: A junction end diverges from the germline sequence, so it may reflect a read error. The rearrangement joins TRBV12-3 or TRBV12-4 to TRBJ2-1; D ambiguous. The CDR3 covers 15 residues. DNA of the CDR3: TGTGCCAGCAGGTCGGGTGTTAGCTCCCACAATGAGCAGTTCTTC. Translating it yields CASRSGVSSHNEQFF.

The gene calls are TRBV5-4 and TRBJ1-2; D ambiguous. Trimming left V 0 bases short and J 7 bases short, with 7 bases between. Germline loops: CDR1 SGHNT, CDR2 YYREEE (reference sequence). This CDR3 has 12 residues. The CDR3 loop is CASSLVNAGYTF. For the CDR3, the DNA is TGTGCCAGCAGCTTGGTCAATGCTGGCTACACCTTC. The whole variable domain, filled in from reference TRBV5-4 and TRBJ1-2, reads ETGVTQSPTHLIKTRGQQVTLRCSSQSGHNTVSWYQQALGQGPQFIFQYYREEENGRGNFPPRFSGLQFPNYSSELNVNALELDDSALYLCASSLVNAGYTFGSGTRLTVV.

The chain combines TRBV14 with TRBJ2-4; D is ambiguous. The V end was cut by 5 bases, the J end by 13 bases, with 18 bases between. Germline V CDR1 and CDR2: SGHDN, FVKESK. The CDR3 sequence is 13 residues long. CDR3 protein: CASSEGRHNEQYF. For the CDR3, the DNA is TGTGCCAGCAGCGAAGGCAGGCACAATGAGCAGTACTTC.

The chain has TRBV20-1 and TRBJ2-5; D gene ambiguous. V lost 3 bases, J lost 1 base, and 12 bases lay in between. Germline-derived CDR1 and CDR2 are DFQATT and SNEGSKA (reference sequence). CDR3 length: 14 amino acids. The CDR3 loop reads CSARPFYLQETQYF. CDR3 DNA sequence: TGCAGTGCTAGGCCGTTTTACCTCCAAGAGACCCAGTACTTC.